Listed below are T cell receptor beta chains from one sample, sequenced in a study of blood T cell repertoires in COVID-19. Generated by immunoSEQ multiplex PCR, the TCRdb table keeps only in-frame clones and is missing some. Of some 320,000 clones in the sample, approximately 85% were seen once. The sample taken for sequencing was peripheral blood. The source is a human donor in a cohort sampled during active COVID-19. Each CDR3 is given with its conserved first and last residue. The D gene is left open where the match is weak. Clone size, where shown, is once, few, many, or a class for clones that have expanded.

j_gene: TRBJ2-5; d_gene: TRBD2; abundance: -; v_gene: TRBV9; CDR3nt: TGTGCCAGCAGCCCTCGGGCTAGCGGGGGTGGACTGGAGACCCAGTACTTC; CDR3aa: CASSPRASGGGLETQYF
j_gene: TRBJ2-1; d_gene: TRBD1; abundance: -; v_gene: TRBV27; CDR3nt: TGTGCCAGCGGGGACAGGGCCTCCTACAATGAGCAGTTCTTC; CDR3aa: CASGDRASYNEQFF
j_gene: TRBJ2-7; d_gene: TRBD2; abundance: once; v_gene: TRBV6-5; CDR3nt: TGTGCCAGCAGTTACTCGCGGGGGGGAATGTACGAGCAGTACTTC; CDR3aa: CASSYSRGGMYEQYF
j_gene: TRBJ2-5; d_gene: TRBD2; abundance: -; v_gene: TRBV6-2/TRBV6-3; CDR3nt: TGTGCCAGCAGTTATCTCGGGGGGGCCGTGGAGACCCAGTACTTC; CDR3aa: CASSYLGGAVETQYF
j_gene: TRBJ1-5; d_gene: TRBD1; abundance: -; v_gene: TRBV4-1; CDR3nt: TGCGCCAGCAGCCAAGAGGGGACAGGGGACTATCAGCCCCAGCATTTT; CDR3aa: CASSQEGTGDYQPQHF
j_gene: TRBJ1-2; d_gene: TRBD1; abundance: -; v_gene: TRBV9; CDR3nt: TGTGCCAGCAGCGGACGGGACAGGGGTAACTATGGCTACACCTTC; CDR3aa: CASSGRDRGNYGYTF
j_gene: TRBJ1-1; d_gene: -; abundance: -; v_gene: TRBV7-2; CDR3nt: TGTGCCAGCAGTTTTCCCACGGACAGCTTGAACACTGAAGCTTTCTTT; CDR3aa: CASSFPTDSLNTEAFF
j_gene: TRBJ2-7; d_gene: TRBD2; abundance: -; v_gene: TRBV30; CDR3nt: TGTGCCTGGAGCGCGGGGGGGCCTATCTACGAGCAGTACTTC; CDR3aa: CAWSAGGPIYEQYF
j_gene: TRBJ1-2; d_gene: -; abundance: -; v_gene: TRBV24-1; CDR3nt: TGTGCCACCGCTAAGCGCCCCGGGGGAGGCTACACCTTC; CDR3aa: CATAKRPGGGYTF
j_gene: TRBJ1-5; d_gene: -; abundance: -; v_gene: TRBV6-6; CDR3nt: TGTGCCAGCAGTCTCCATGGGTCCGGGGAAACTAGCAATCAGCCCCAGCATTTT; CDR3aa: CASSLHGSGETSNQPQHF
j_gene: TRBJ1-6; d_gene: -; abundance: -; v_gene: TRBV30; CDR3nt: TGTGCCTGGAGCGTAACAGGGTCCAATTCACCCCTCCACTTT; CDR3aa: CAWSVTGSNSPLHF
j_gene: TRBJ2-2; d_gene: TRBD1; abundance: few; v_gene: TRBV7-8; CDR3nt: TGTGCCAGCAGCCAAAGGGGGACAGGGGTCGGCGGGGAGCTGTTTTTT; CDR3aa: CASSQRGTGVGGELFF
j_gene: TRBJ1-2; d_gene: -; abundance: -; v_gene: TRBV25-1; CDR3nt: TGTGCCAGCAGAAGTGCCGGGACAACTGGCTACACCTTC; CDR3aa: CASRSAGTTGYTF
j_gene: TRBJ2-7; d_gene: -; abundance: few; v_gene: TRBV25-1; CDR3nt: TGTGCCAGCAGTGATGACAGGAACTACGAGCAGTACTTC; CDR3aa: CASSDDRNYEQYF
j_gene: TRBJ2-1; d_gene: TRBD2; abundance: -; v_gene: TRBV6-5; CDR3nt: TGTGCCAGCAACTCGGGGGGAAGCTCCTACAATGAGCAGTTCTTC; CDR3aa: CASNSGGSSYNEQFF
j_gene: TRBJ2-7; d_gene: TRBD2; abundance: -; v_gene: TRBV9; CDR3nt: TGTGCCAGCACCCTGACGTTAGCGGGGGTCCAAATTAAACACTACGAGCAGTACTTC; CDR3aa: CASTLTLAGVQIKHYEQYF
j_gene: TRBJ1-2; d_gene: TRBD1; abundance: once; v_gene: TRBV3-1/TRBV3-2; CDR3nt: TGTGCCAGCAGCCAAGCGGACAGGGGAGGAGGCTACACCTTC; CDR3aa: CASSQADRGGGYTF